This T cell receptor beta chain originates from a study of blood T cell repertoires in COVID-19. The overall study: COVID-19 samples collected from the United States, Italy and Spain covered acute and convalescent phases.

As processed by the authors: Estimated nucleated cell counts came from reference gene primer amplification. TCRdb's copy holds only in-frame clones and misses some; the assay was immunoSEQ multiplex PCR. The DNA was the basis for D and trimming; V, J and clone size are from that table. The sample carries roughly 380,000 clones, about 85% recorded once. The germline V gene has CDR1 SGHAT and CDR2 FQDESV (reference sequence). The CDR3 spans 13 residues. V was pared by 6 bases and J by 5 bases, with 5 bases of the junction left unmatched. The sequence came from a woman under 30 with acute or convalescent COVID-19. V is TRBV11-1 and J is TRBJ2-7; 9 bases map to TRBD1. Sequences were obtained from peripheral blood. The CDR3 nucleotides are TGTGCCAGCAGATGGACAGGGGCCAACGAGCAGTACTTC. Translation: CASRWTGANEQYF.